A selection of T cell receptor beta chains follows, all from one sample in a study of blood T cell repertoires in COVID-19. Profiled with immunoSEQ multiplex PCR; TCRdb holds only in-frame clones, not every one. Here the sample spans around 300,000 clones, more than 80% being singletons. The sample consisted of peripheral blood. The receptors derive from a woman aged 40 to 50 with acute or convalescent COVID-19. The CDR3 runs from the conserved cysteine through the conserved F or W. The D gene is left open where the match is weak. The size field is filled for only some rows; it gives once, few, many or a size class.

d_gene: TRBD1
j_gene: TRBJ1-4
v_gene: TRBV10-3
abundance: once
CDR3nt: TGTGCCATCAGTGGGACAGGAACTAATGAAAAACTGTTTTTT
CDR3aa: CAISGTGTNEKLFF

d_gene: .
j_gene: TRBJ1-3
v_gene: TRBV4-1
abundance: .
CDR3nt: TGCGCCAGCAGCCAAGTCATTACAGATGGAAACACCATATATTTT
CDR3aa: CASSQVITDGNTIYF

d_gene: TRBD1
j_gene: TRBJ1-2
v_gene: TRBV27
abundance: .
CDR3nt: TGTGCCAGCAGCCCAGGGGGCGAAGGCTATGGCTACACCTTC
CDR3aa: CASSPGGEGYGYTF

d_gene: .
j_gene: TRBJ1-1
v_gene: TRBV12-3/TRBV12-4
abundance: .
CDR3nt: TGTGCCAGCAGTTTGACAGCAAACACTGAAGCTTTCTTT
CDR3aa: CASSLTANTEAFF

d_gene: .
j_gene: TRBJ1-2
v_gene: TRBV6-4
abundance: once
CDR3nt: TGTGCCCCTAGTCTCACCCTCCAGGGGCCATCCTCCTGCGACTATGGCTACACCTTC
CDR3aa: CAPSLTLQGPSSCDYGYTF

d_gene: TRBD2
j_gene: TRBJ2-1
v_gene: TRBV9
abundance: .
CDR3nt: TGTGCCAGCAGTCCTAGCGGGGGTCACTACAATGAGCAGTTCTTC
CDR3aa: CASSPSGGHYNEQFF

d_gene: .
j_gene: TRBJ1-2
v_gene: TRBV27
abundance: .
CDR3nt: TGTGCCAGCAGTTTAAAACAGGGAATGGGCTACACCTTC
CDR3aa: CASSLKQGMGYTF

d_gene: .
j_gene: TRBJ1-5
v_gene: TRBV5-1
abundance: .
CDR3nt: TGCGCCAGCAGCCCTGTCGGAGGCAATCAGCCCCAGCATTTT
CDR3aa: CASSPVGGNQPQHF

d_gene: .
j_gene: TRBJ2-2
v_gene: TRBV11-2
abundance: .
CDR3nt: TGTGCCAGCAGCTTGACCTACAGGATGGACACCGGGGAGCTGTTTTTT
CDR3aa: CASSLTYRMDTGELFF

d_gene: .
j_gene: TRBJ1-1
v_gene: TRBV23-1
abundance: .
CDR3nt: TGCGCCAGCAGTCAATACCGCGGGAACACTGAAGCTTTCTTT
CDR3aa: CASSQYRGNTEAFF

d_gene: .
j_gene: TRBJ1-2
v_gene: TRBV7-2
abundance: .
CDR3nt: TGTGCCAGCACCCAAAAACCAGGGAGGGACTATGGCTACACCTTC
CDR3aa: CASTQKPGRDYGYTF

d_gene: .
j_gene: TRBJ2-5
v_gene: TRBV2
abundance: .
CDR3nt: TGTGCCAGCAGCCCTCGGGGTAACGCGCGTTGGGAGACCCAGTACTTC
CDR3aa: CASSPRGNARWETQYF

d_gene: TRBD1
j_gene: TRBJ2-2
v_gene: TRBV3-1/TRBV3-2
abundance: few
CDR3nt: TGTGCCAGCAGCCTCGGGACAGGGAACACCGGGGAGCTGTTTTTT
CDR3aa: CASSLGTGNTGELFF

d_gene: .
j_gene: TRBJ1-2
v_gene: TRBV5-6
abundance: once
CDR3nt: TGTGCCAGCAGCGAACAGGAAACTGGCTACACCTTC
CDR3aa: CASSEQETGYTF

d_gene: TRBD2
j_gene: TRBJ2-3
v_gene: TRBV7-9
abundance: .
CDR3nt: TGTGCCAGCAGACTTCCCGGGGGGGTTGGAGATACGCAGTATTTT
CDR3aa: CASRLPGGVGDTQYF

d_gene: TRBD1
j_gene: TRBJ1-4
v_gene: TRBV4-1
abundance: .
CDR3nt: TGCGCCAGCAGCGAAGGGACAGGGGAAAAACTGTTTTTT
CDR3aa: CASSEGTGEKLFF

d_gene: .
j_gene: TRBJ1-4
v_gene: TRBV19
abundance: .
CDR3nt: TGTGCCAGTAGTATGGAGGAGGCCTCAGCTAATGAAAAACTGTTTTTT
CDR3aa: CASSMEEASANEKLFF

d_gene: TRBD1
j_gene: TRBJ1-4
v_gene: TRBV2
abundance: .
CDR3nt: TGTGCCAGCAGTGAGACAGGGAGGAGTGAAAAACTGTTTTTT
CDR3aa: CASSETGRSEKLFF

d_gene: .
j_gene: TRBJ1-1
v_gene: TRBV12-3/TRBV12-4
abundance: .
CDR3nt: TGTGCCACCAAAACCAGGGTCACTGAAGCTTTCTTT
CDR3aa: CATKTRVTEAFF

d_gene: TRBD2
j_gene: TRBJ2-5
v_gene: TRBV7-2
abundance: .
CDR3nt: TGTGCCAGCAGCCCAGGACTCCTAGCGGGGGGGCAAGAGACCCAGTACTTC
CDR3aa: CASSPGLLAGGQETQYF

d_gene: TRBD1
j_gene: TRBJ2-5
v_gene: TRBV30
abundance: .
CDR3nt: TGTGCCTGGAGTGTACGGGGACAGGGAAAGGAGACCCAGTACTTC
CDR3aa: CAWSVRGQGKETQYF

d_gene: .
j_gene: TRBJ2-2
v_gene: TRBV5-1
abundance: .
CDR3nt: TGCGCCAGCAGCACCGGCGGGGAGCTGTTTTTT
CDR3aa: CASSTGGELFF

d_gene: TRBD1
j_gene: TRBJ1-5
v_gene: TRBV24-1
abundance: .
CDR3nt: TGTGCCACCAGTGACCCGGGACAGGGGGCCGGCAATCAGCCCCAGCATTTT
CDR3aa: CATSDPGQGAGNQPQHF

d_gene: TRBD2
j_gene: TRBJ2-3
v_gene: TRBV6-1
abundance: .
CDR3nt: TGTGCCAGCAGTGAAGGGAGCGGGGGACACACAGATACGCAGTATTTT
CDR3aa: CASSEGSGGHTDTQYF

d_gene: TRBD2
j_gene: TRBJ2-3
v_gene: TRBV9
abundance: .
CDR3nt: TGTGCCACAAGACGGGGGGGCCTTAGGGTCACAGATACGCAGTATTTT
CDR3aa: CATRRGGLRVTDTQYF

d_gene: TRBD2
j_gene: TRBJ2-1
v_gene: TRBV7-3
abundance: .
CDR3nt: TGTGCCAGCAGCTTAGCGGGAGGCTACAATGAGCAGTTCTTC
CDR3aa: CASSLAGGYNEQFF